These 14 T cell receptor beta chains share one sample of origin, sequenced in a study of graft-versus-host responses after intestinal transplantation. Profiling relied on immunoSEQ multiplex PCR, and the TCRdb table lists in-frame clones only, not all of them. This sample yields tens of thousands of clones, of which roughly 92% are seen a single time; 0.3% to 0.35% belongs to the top ten. Their antigen targets remain unknown. Sequencing used unstimulated CD4+ T cells sorted from spleen or lymph node cells, obtained before intestinal transplant. The receptors here all came from a human donor who received an intestinal transplant.

J is TRBJ2-3 and V is TRBV5-1; 10 positions agree with TRBD2. Germline values: CDR1 SGHRS, CDR2 YFSETQ. The V segment lost 2 bases and the J segment 2 bases; nucleotides outside the gene matches: 5. The CDR3 is 16 residues long. The CDR3, as DNA: TGCGCCAGCAGCTTCATAGCGGGAGGAAACACAGATACGCAGTATTTT. Protein sequence: CASSFIAGGNTDTQYF. Full variable domain (missing parts from reference TRBV5-1 and TRBJ2-3): KAGVTQTPRYLIKTRGQQVTLSCSPISGHRSVSWYQQTPGQGLQFLFEYFSETQRNKGNFPGRFSGRQFSNSRSEMNVSTLELGDSALYLCASSFIAGGNTDTQYFGPGTRLTVL.

The CDR3 protein is CAWSSTGSQPQHF. CDR3 nucleotide sequence: TGTGCCTGGAGTAGTACAGGGAGTCAGCCCCAGCATTTT. The J gene is TRBJ1-5, the V gene TRBV30; tentatively, D is TRBD1 (6 bases). Per the germline V gene, CDR1 is GTSNPN and CDR2 is SVGIG (reference sequence). V lost 2 bases to trimming and J lost 6 bases, with 11 bases between them. This CDR3 is 13 amino acids long. Using reference TRBV30 and TRBJ1-5 for the parts outside the CDR3, the full variable domain is SQTIHQWPATLVQPVGSPLSLECTVEGTSNPNLYWYRQAAGRGLQLLFYSVGIGQISSEVPQNLSASRPQDRQFILSSKKLLLSDSGFYLCAWSSTGSQPQHFGDGTRLSIL.

The chain combines TRBV28 with TRBJ2-4; TRBD1 aligns across 8 bases. CDR1 is MDHEN and CDR2 is SYDVKM in the germline V gene. J lost 3 bases, V lost 7 bases, and 8 bases had no gene match. The CDR3 runs 15 residues. The CDR3 nucleotides read TGTGCCAGCAACATCTCCGGGACAGGCAAAAACATTCAGTACTTC. It codes for CASNISGTGKNIQYF.

The CDR3 sequence is CASSPVSGAVAAKNIQYF. The CDR3 coding sequence is TGTGCCAGCTCACCCGTCTCAGGGGCTGTCGCAGCCAAAAACATTCAGTACTTC. The chain combines TRBV18 with TRBJ2-4; D may be TRBD1 (6 bases). Trimming took 3 bases from V and 0 from J, leaving 18 bases between them. CDR3 length: 18 residues. The germline V gene has CDR1 KGHSH and CDR2 LQKENI.

The chain employs TRBV28 and TRBJ2-3; 9 nucleotides agree with TRBD2. In germline, CDR1 is MDHEN, CDR2 SYDVKM. CDR3 size: 15 residues. With 3 bases clipped from V and 5 bases from J, the junction kept 6 bases outside the gene matches. In DNA form, the CDR3 reads TGTGCCAGCAGTTTCCCTAGCGGGACCCAAGATACGCAGTATTTT. Translation: CASSFPSGTQDTQYF.

The rearrangement links TRBV14 to TRBJ2-1; 10 bases are a match to TRBD1. The CDR3 contains 15 residues. V was clipped by 3 bases and J by 3 bases; unmatched bases: 2. From germline, CDR1 is SGHDN and CDR2 FVKESK. This CDR3 is CASSQGQGFYNEQFF. Written as DNA, the CDR3 is TGTGCCAGCAGCCAGGGACAGGGGTTCTACAATGAGCAGTTCTTC.

About this clone: Within the sample, other DNA sequences also encode this same CDR3. The chain uses TRBV7-3 and TRBJ2-1; 10 bases are a match to TRBD2. The CDR3 sequence is 16 residues long. After removal of 1 base from V and 4 bases from J, the junction contained 4 bases not matched to a gene. Germline CDR1 is SGHTA and CDR2 is FQGTGA. The CDR3 is CASSLIAGGPYNEQFF. CDR3 nucleotide sequence: TGTGCCAGCAGCTTAATAGCGGGAGGCCCTTACAATGAGCAGTTCTTC.

The J gene is TRBJ2-7, the V gene TRBV6-6; D unresolved. This CDR3 has 14 residues. Per germline, CDR1 MNHNY and CDR2 SVGAGI (reference sequence). Trimming took 2 bases from V and 0 from J, leaving 8 bases between them. CDR3 protein: CASSYRSSSYEQYF. DNA for the CDR3: TGTGCCAGCAGTTACAGGTCGAGCTCCTACGAGCAGTACTTC.

This sequence joins TRBV6-1 and TRBJ2-7; D is ambiguous. Trimming took off 6 bases at V and 3 bases at J, with 15 bases between the two ends. Germline lookup yields CDR1 MNHNS and CDR2 SASEGT. This CDR3 has 14 residues. The CDR3 protein is CASREWGGNYEQYF. The CDR3 nucleotides are TGTGCCAGCAGGGAATGGGGTGGAAACTACGAGCAGTACTTC.

This chain links TRBV27 with TRBJ2-7; 12 nucleotides agree with TRBD2. From germline, CDR1 is MNHEY and CDR2 SMNVEV (reference sequence). The junction had 9 bases not matched to a gene; V was cut back by 4 bases and J by 5 bases. This CDR3 comprises 16 residues. The CDR3 nucleotides read TGTGCCAGCAGTTCCCGATCTAGCGGGAGGGCCCACGAGCAGTACTTC. It codes for CASSSRSSGRAHEQYF.

In this sample, this clone turned up once. The chain links TRBV5-1 to TRBJ2-2, with D possibly matching TRBD1 (5 bases). The germline CDR1 and CDR2 sequences are SGHRS and YFSETQ. V lost 4 bases and J lost 0, with 10 bases in between. The CDR3 spans 15 residues. The CDR3 bases are TGCGCCAGCAGCCTGGGGCCCGCGAACACCGGGGAGCTGTTTTTT. Residues: CASSLGPANTGELFF.

The chain uses TRBV4-2 and TRBJ2-7, with 9 positions matching TRBD2. Germline CDR1 is LGHNA and CDR2 is YNFKEQ. This CDR3 region has 16 residues. Unmatched junction bases numbered 6, after V lost 0 bases and J lost 3 bases. The CDR3 coding sequence is TGTGCCAGCAGCCAAGAGTTTAGCGGGAGTGTCTACGAGCAGTACTTC. Protein product: CASSQEFSGSVYEQYF.

The chain links TRBV6-1 to TRBJ2-1, with 12 nucleotides matching TRBD2. The CDR3 runs to 15 residues. CDR1 and CDR2 (germline): MNHNS, SASEGT. The V and J ends lost 6 bases and 6 bases, in that order; junction bases with no gene match: 6. The CDR3 region is CASRGGTSGLNEQFF. Here the CDR3 DNA reads TGTGCCAGCAGAGGTGGGACTAGCGGGCTCAATGAGCAGTTCTTC.

The chain carries TRBV5-1 and TRBJ2-2, with 10 positions matching TRBD2. The germline CDR1 and CDR2 sequences are SGHRS and YFSETQ. V shed 4 bases, J shed 4 bases, and the junction held 7 bases outside the gene matches. The CDR3 length is 16 residues. The CDR3 nucleotides read TGCGCCAGCAGCCCCCGGACTAGCGGTCTCACCGGGGAGCTGTTTTTT. It codes for CASSPRTSGLTGELFF.